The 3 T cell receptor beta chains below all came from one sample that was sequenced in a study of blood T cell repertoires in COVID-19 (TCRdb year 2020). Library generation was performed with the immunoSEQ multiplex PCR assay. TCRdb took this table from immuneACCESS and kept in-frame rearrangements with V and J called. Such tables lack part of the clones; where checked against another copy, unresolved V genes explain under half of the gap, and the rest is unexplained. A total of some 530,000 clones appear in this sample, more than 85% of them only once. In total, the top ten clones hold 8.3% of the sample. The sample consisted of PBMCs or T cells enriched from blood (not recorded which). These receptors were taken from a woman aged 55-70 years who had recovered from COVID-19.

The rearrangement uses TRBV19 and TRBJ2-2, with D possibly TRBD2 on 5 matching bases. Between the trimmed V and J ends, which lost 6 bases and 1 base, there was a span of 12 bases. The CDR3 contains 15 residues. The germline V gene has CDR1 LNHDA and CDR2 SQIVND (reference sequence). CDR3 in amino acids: CASRRDGGNTGELFF. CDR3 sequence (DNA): TGTGCCAGTAGGAGAGATGGAGGGAACACCGGGGAGCTGTTTTTT.

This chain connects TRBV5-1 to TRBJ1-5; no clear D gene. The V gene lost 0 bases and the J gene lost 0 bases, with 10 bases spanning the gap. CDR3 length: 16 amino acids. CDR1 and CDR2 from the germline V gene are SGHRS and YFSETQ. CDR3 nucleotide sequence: TGCGCCAGCAGCTTGGAGGCAGGCAATAGCAATCAGCCCCAGCATTTT. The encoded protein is CASSLEAGNSNQPQHF.

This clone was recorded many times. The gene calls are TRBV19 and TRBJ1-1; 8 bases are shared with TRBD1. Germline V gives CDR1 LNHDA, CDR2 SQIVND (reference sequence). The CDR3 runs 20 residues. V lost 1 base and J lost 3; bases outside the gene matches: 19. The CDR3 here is CASSIVGQGATLLFYTEAFF. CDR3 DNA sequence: TGTGCCAGTAGTATAGTAGGGCAGGGGGCGACCCTTCTCTTCTACACTGAAGCTTTCTTT.